This TCR beta chain came from a study of blood T cell repertoires in COVID-19. Overall study context: The analysed material was cDNA or gDNA that came from T cells, B-cell-depleted T cells, or PBMCs.

Here immunoSEQ multiplex PCR was the method, and the copy in TCRdb shows in-frame clones only, minus some. The sample contains tens of thousands of clones, approximately 78% of which appear only once. Source material: peripheral blood. This TCR came from a human donor in a cohort sampled during active COVID-19.

The CDR3 DNA reads as TGTGCCAGCAGTTACTCGATAGGACAGGGGTATGGCTACACCTTC. Its protein is CASSYSIGQGYGYTF. The J gene is TRBJ1-2, the V gene TRBV6-6; 9 positions agree with TRBD1. The V segment lost 0 bases and the J segment 5 bases; nucleotides outside the gene matches: 4. CDR3 length: 15 residues. Germline-derived CDR1 and CDR2 are MNHNY and SVGAGI (reference sequence).